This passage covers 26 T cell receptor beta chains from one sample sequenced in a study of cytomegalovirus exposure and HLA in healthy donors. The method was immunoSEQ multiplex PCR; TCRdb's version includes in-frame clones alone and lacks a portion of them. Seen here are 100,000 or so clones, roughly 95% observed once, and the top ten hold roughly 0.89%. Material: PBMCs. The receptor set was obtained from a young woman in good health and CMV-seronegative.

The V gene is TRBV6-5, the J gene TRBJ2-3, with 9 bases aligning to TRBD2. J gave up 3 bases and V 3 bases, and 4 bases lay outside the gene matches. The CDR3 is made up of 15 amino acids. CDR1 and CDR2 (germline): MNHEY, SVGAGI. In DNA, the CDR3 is TGTGCCAGCAGTTATGCGGGAGGGCGTACAGATACGCAGTATTTT. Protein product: CASSYAGGRTDTQYF.

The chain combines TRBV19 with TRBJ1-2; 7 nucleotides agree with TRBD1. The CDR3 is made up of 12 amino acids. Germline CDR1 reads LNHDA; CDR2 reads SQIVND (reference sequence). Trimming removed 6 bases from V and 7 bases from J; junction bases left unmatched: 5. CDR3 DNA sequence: TGTGCCAGTAGCATCCGGGACAGTGGCTACACCTTC. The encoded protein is CASSIRDSGYTF.

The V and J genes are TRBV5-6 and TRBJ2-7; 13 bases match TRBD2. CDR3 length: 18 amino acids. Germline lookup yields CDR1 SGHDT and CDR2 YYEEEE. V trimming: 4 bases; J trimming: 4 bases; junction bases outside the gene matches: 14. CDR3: CASSQTLAGGPWQYEQYF. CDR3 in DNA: TGTGCCAGCAGCCAAACACTAGCGGGAGGGCCATGGCAATACGAGCAGTACTTC.

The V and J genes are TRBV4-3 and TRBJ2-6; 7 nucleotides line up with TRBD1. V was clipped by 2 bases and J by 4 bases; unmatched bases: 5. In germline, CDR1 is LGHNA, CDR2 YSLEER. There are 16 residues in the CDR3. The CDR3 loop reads CASSQNRDSGANVLTF. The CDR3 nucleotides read TGCGCCAGCAGCCAAAACCGGGACAGCGGGGCCAACGTCCTGACTTTC.

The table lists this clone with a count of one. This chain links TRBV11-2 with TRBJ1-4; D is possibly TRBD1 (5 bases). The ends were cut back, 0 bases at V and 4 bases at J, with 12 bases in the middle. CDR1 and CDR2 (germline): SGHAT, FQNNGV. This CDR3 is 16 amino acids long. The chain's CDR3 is CASSLDGGAVNEKLFF. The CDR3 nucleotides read TGTGCCAGCAGCTTAGATGGAGGGGCCGTTAATGAAAAACTGTTTTTT.

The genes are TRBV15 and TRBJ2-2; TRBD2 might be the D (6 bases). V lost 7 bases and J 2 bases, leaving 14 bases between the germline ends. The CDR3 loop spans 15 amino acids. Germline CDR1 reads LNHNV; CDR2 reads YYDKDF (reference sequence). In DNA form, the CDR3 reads TGTGCCACCATGCTTGGCGGGGCAAACACCGGGGAGCTGTTTTTT. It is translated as CATMLGGANTGELFF.

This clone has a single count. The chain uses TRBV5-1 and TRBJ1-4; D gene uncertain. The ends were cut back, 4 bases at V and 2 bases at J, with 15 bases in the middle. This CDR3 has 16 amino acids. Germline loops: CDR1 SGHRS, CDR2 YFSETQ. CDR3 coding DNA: TGCGCCAGCAGCCCTGGCGGCACGGCCACTAATGAAAAACTGTTTTTT. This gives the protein CASSPGGTATNEKLFF.

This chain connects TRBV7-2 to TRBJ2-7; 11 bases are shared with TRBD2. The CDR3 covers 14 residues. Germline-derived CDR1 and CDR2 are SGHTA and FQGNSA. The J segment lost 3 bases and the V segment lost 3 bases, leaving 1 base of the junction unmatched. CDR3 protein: CASSFTSGSYEQYF. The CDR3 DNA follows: TGTGCCAGCAGCTTCACTAGCGGGAGCTACGAGCAGTACTTC.

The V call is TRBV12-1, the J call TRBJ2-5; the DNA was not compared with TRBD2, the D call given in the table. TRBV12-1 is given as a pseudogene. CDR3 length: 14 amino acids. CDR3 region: CASSFNPSGETQYF. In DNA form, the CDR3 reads TGTGCCAGCAGCTTTAATCCCTCCGGAGAGACCCAGTACTTC.

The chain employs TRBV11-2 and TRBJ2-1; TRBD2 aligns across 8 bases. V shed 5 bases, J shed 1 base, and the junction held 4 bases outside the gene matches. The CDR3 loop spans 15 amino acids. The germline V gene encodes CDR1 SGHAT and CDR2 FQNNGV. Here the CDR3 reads CASSTTSGSYNEQFF. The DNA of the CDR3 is TGTGCCAGCAGCACCACTAGCGGTTCCTACAATGAGCAGTTCTTC. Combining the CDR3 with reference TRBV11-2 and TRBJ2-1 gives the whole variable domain EAGVAQSPRYKIIEKRQSVAFWCNPISGHATLYWYQQILGQGPKLLIQFQNNGVVDDSQLPKDRFSAERLKGVDSTLKIQPAKLEDSAVYLCASSTTSGSYNEQFFGPGTRLTVL.

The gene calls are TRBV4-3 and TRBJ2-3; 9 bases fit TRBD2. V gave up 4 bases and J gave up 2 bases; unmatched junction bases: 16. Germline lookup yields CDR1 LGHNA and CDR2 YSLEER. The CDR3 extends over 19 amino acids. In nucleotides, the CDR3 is TGCGCCAGCAGCCTACGGCTTTATCGGCGGGGGGGCCACACAGATACGCAGTATTTT. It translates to CASSLRLYRRGGHTDTQYF.

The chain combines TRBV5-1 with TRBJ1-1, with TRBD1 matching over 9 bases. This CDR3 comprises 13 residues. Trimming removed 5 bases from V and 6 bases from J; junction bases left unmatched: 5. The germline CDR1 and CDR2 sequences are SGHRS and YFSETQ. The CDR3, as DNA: TGCGCCAGCAGTCCACAGGGGGCGGCTGAAGCTTTCTTT. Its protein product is CASSPQGAAEAFF.

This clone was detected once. CDR3 in amino acids: CASSVVRAPYEQYF. CDR3 DNA: TGTGCCAGCAGTGTAGTCCGAGCCCCCTACGAGCAGTACTTC. The chain uses TRBV2 and TRBJ2-7; D call uncertain. Germline assignment: CDR1 SNHLY and CDR2 FYNNEI. The ends were cut back, 4 bases at V and 2 bases at J, with 12 bases in the middle. The CDR3 covers 14 residues. The full variable domain, rest sourced from reference TRBV2 and TRBJ2-7, is EPEVTQTPSHQVTQMGQEVILRCVPISNHLYFYWYRQILGQKVEFLVSFYNNEISEKSEIFDDQFSVERPDGSNFTLKIRSTKLEDSAMYFCASSVVRAPYEQYFGPGTRLTVT.

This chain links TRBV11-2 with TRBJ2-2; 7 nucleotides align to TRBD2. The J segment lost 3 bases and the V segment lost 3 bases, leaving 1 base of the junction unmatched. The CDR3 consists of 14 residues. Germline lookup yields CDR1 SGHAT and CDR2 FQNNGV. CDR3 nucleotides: TGTGCCAGCAGCTTCGGGAGGTACACCGGGGAGCTGTTTTTT. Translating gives CASSFGRYTGELFF.

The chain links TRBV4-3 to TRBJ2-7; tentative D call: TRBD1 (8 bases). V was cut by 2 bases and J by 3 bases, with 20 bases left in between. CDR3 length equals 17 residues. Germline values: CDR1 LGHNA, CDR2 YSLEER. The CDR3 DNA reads TGCGCCAGCAGCCAACAAGCAACACAGGGGGGGAGCTACGAGCAGTACTTC. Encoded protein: CASSQQATQGGSYEQYF.

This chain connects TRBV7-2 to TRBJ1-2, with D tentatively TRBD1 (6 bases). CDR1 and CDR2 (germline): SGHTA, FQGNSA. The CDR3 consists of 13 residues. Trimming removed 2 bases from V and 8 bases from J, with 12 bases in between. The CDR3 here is CASSLWQGYGYTF. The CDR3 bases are TGTGCCAGCAGCTTATGGCAGGGGTACGGCTACACCTTC.

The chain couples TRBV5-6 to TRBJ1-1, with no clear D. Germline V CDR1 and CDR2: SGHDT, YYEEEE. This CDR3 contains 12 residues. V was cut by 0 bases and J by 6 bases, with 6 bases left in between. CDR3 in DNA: TGTGCCAGCAGCTTGGCGACTTCTGAAGCTTTCTTT. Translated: CASSLATSEAFF.

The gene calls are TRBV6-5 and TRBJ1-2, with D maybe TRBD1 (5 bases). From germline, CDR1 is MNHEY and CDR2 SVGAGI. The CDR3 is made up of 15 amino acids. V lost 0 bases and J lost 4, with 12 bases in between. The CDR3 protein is CASSYSGGAPYGYTF. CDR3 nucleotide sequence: TGTGCCAGCAGTTACTCGGGGGGAGCACCCTATGGCTACACCTTC.

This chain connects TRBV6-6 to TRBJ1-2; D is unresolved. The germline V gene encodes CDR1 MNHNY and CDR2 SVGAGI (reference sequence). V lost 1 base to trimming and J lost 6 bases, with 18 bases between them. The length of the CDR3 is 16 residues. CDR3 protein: CASSYWKPLPGNGYTF. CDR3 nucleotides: TGTGCCAGCAGTTACTGGAAGCCACTCCCCGGGAATGGCTACACCTTC.

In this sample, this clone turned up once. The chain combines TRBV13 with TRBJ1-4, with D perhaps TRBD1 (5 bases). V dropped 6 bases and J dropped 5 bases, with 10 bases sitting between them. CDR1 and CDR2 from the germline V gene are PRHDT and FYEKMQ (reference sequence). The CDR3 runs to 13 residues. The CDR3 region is CASSPGFNEKLFF. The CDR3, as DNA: TGTGCCAGCAGTCCAGGGTTCAATGAAAAACTGTTTTTT.

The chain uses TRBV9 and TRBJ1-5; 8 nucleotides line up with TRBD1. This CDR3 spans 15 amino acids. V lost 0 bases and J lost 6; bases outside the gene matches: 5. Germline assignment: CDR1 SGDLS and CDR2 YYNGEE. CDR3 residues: CASSVEAGGGQPQHF. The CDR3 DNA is TGTGCCAGCAGCGTAGAAGCAGGGGGCGGTCAGCCCCAGCATTTT.

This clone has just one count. The CDR3 loop reads CASRTGRGSGNTIYF. The DNA of the CDR3 is TGTGCCAGTCGGACCGGCAGGGGCAGTGGAAACACCATATATTTT. The rearrangement joins TRBV19 to TRBJ1-3, with a possible D match to TRBD1 (6 bases). CDR3 length equals 15 residues. CDR1 is LNHDA and CDR2 is SQIVND in the germline V gene (reference sequence). V gave up 8 bases and J gave up 3 bases, with 17 bases separating them.

The CDR3 protein is CASSFSGQRLYGYTF. Here the CDR3 DNA reads TGTGCCAGCAGTTTTTCAGGACAACGTTTATATGGCTACACCTTC. The J gene is TRBJ1-2, the V gene TRBV27; weak D call: TRBD1 (5 bases). The CDR3 has 15 residues. The germline V gene has CDR1 MNHEY and CDR2 SMNVEV (reference sequence). V was clipped by 3 bases and J by 5 bases, with 16 bases between them.

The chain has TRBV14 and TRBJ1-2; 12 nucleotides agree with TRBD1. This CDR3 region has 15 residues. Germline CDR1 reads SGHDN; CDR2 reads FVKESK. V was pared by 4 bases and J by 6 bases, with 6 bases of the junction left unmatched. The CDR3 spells CASSRPGQGAHGYTF. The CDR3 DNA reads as TGTGCCAGCAGCCGGCCGGGACAGGGGGCTCATGGCTACACCTTC.

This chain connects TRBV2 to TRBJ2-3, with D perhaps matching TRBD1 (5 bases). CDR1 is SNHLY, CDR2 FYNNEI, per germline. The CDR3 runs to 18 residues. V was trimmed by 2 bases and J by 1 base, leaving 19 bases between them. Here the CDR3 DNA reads TGTGCCAGCAGTGAAATCTGGGCTACCCAGGGCCGCACAGATACGCAGTATTTT. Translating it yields CASSEIWATQGRTDTQYF.

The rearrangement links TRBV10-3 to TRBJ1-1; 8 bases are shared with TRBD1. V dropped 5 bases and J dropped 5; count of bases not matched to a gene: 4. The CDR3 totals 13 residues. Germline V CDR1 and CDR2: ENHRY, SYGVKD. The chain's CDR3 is CAISWTGKTEAFF. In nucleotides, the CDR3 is TGTGCCATCAGTTGGACAGGGAAGACTGAAGCTTTCTTT.